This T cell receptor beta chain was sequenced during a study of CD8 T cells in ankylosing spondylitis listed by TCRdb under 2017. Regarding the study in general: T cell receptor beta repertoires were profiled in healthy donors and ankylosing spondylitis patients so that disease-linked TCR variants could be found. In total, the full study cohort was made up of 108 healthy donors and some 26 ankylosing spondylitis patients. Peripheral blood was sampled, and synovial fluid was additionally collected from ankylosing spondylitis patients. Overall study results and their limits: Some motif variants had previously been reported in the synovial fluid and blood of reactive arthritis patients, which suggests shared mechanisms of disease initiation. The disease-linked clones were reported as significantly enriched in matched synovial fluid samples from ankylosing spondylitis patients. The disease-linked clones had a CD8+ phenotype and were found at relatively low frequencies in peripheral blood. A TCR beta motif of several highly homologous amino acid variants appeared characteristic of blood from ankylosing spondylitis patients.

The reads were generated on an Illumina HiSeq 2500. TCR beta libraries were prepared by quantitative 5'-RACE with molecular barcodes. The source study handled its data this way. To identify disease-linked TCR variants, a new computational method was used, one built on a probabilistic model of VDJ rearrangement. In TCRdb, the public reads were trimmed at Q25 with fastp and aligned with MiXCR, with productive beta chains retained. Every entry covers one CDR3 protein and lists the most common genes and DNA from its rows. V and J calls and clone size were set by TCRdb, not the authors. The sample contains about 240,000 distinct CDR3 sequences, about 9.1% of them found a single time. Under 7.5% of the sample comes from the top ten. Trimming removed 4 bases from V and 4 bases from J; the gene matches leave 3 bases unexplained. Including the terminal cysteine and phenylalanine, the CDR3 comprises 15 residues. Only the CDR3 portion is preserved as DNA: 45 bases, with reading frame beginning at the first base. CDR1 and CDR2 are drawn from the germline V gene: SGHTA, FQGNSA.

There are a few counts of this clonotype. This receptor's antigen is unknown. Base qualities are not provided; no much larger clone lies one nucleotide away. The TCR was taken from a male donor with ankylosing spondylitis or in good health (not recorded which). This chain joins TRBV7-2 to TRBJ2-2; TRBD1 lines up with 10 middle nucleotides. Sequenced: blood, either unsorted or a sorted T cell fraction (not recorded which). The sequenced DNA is TGTGCCAGCAGCTGGACAGGGGGTCTCACCGGGGAGCTGTTTTTT. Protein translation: CASSWTGGLTGELFF. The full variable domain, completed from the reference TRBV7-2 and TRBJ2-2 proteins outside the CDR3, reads GAGVSQSPSNKVTEKGKDVELRCDPISGHTALYWYRQSLGQGLEFLIYFQGNSAPDKSGLPSDRFSAERTGGSVSTLTIQRTQQEDSAVYLCASSWTGGLTGELFFGEGSRLTVL.